The clone carrying this TCR beta chain has a handful of counts. The source of the sample is a study of identical twins' blood T cells. The ends were cut back, 6 bases at V and 8 bases at J, with 13 bases in the middle. This CDR3 is 12 amino acids long. From the 5' RACE reads, TCRdb called clonotypes with MiXCR, one entry per CDR3 protein. The sample has around 380,000 distinct CDR3 sequences, roughly 31% seen once; the top ten hold roughly 5.5%. J is TRBJ1-2 and V is TRBV12-3 or TRBV12-4; D is uncertain. Sequenced sample: PBMCs. The receptor's source is a woman aged 18-50 years in good health. CDR3 sequence reads: CASRYTSGGYTF. CDR3 nucleotide sequence: TGTGCCAGCAGATATACCAGCGGGGGCTACACCTTC.